The 21 T cell receptor beta chains in this list originate from one sample, sequenced in a study of blood T cell repertoires in COVID-19. Clones were read by immunoSEQ multiplex PCR, and TCRdb kept only the in-frame ones, dropping some. The sample records 300,000 to 400,000 clones, around nine tenths being singletons. Material for sequencing was peripheral blood. These receptors all stem from a human donor in a cohort sampled during active COVID-19.

The rearrangement joins TRBV6-1 to TRBJ2-2, with D uncertain. CDR3 length: 18 residues. Trimming left V 1 base short and J 3 bases short, with 18 bases between. The germline gives CDR1 MNHNS, CDR2 SASEGT. CDR3 DNA: TGTGCCAGCAGTGAAGGGCGCTACAACTACGTGGACACCGGGGAGCTGTTTTTT. It encodes CASSEGRYNYVDTGELFF.

The V gene is TRBV3-1 (or the pseudogene TRBV3-2), the J gene TRBJ2-2, with TRBD2 identical over 8 bases. The CDR3 totals 15 residues. The ends lost 4 bases at V and 6 bases at J; junction bases unmatched: 7. From germline, CDR1 is LGHDT and CDR2 YNNKEL (reference sequence). This CDR3 is CASSRGTRRPGELFF. In DNA form, the CDR3 reads TGTGCCAGCAGCCGCGGGACTAGGCGGCCCGGGGAGCTGTTTTTT.

The rearrangement links TRBV27 to TRBJ2-3, with 10 bases that match TRBD2. V lost 10 bases and J lost 2; bases outside the gene matches: 12. This CDR3 is built from 16 residues. Germline lookup yields CDR1 MNHEY and CDR2 SMNVEV (reference sequence). The CDR3, as DNA: TGTGCCAATGTAGCGGGAGGAGCTTATCACACAGATACGCAGTATTTT. It encodes CANVAGGAYHTDTQYF.

The chain uses TRBV19 and TRBJ1-2; D uncertain. Trimming took off 9 bases at V and 1 base at J, with 15 bases between the two ends. The CDR3 runs 14 residues. The germline gives CDR1 LNHDA, CDR2 SQIVND (reference sequence). This chain's CDR3 is CASLHASDNYGYTF. DNA of the CDR3: TGTGCCAGCCTTCACGCGAGCGATAACTATGGCTACACCTTC.

DNA for the CDR3: TGTGCCAGCAGTTTTGGGACAGCCTATGGCTACACCTTC. Protein product: CASSFGTAYGYTF. The chain carries TRBV28 and TRBJ1-2; 7 nucleotides line up with TRBD1. The CDR3 consists of 13 residues. V lost 3 bases to trimming and J lost 4 bases; unmatched junction nucleotides: 2. CDR1 MDHEN and CDR2 SYDVKM come from the germline V gene.

The chain combines TRBV18 with TRBJ1-4; the D gene is possibly TRBD1 (6 bases). Trimming removed 1 base at V and 2 bases at J, with 14 bases between. Germline loops: CDR1 KGHSH, CDR2 LQKENI. The CDR3 sequence is 17 residues long. CDR3 in amino acids: CASSPLGRGGTNEKLFF. The CDR3 coding sequence is TGTGCCAGCTCACCACTTGGCAGGGGCGGCACTAATGAAAAACTGTTTTTT.

DNA for the CDR3: TGCGCCAGCAGTAGGAGGGGAACAGCACTAACGAACACCGGGGAGCTGTTTTTT. This translates into CASSRRGTALTNTGELFF. The chain carries TRBV5-1 and TRBJ2-2; D perhaps matches TRBD2 (6 bases). Germline V CDR1 and CDR2: SGHRS, YFSETQ. The length of the CDR3 is 18 residues. V lost 5 bases and J lost 0, with 20 bases in between.

J is TRBJ2-1 and V is TRBV11-2; 7 bases are shared with TRBD2. CDR1 and CDR2 from the germline V gene are SGHAT and FQNNGV. V was pared by 2 bases and J by 5 bases, with 6 bases of the junction left unmatched. This CDR3 region has 15 residues. CDR3 DNA: TGTGCCAGCAGCTTATTATGGGGGGGGAACAATGAGCAGTTCTTC. Translation: CASSLLWGGNNEQFF. The full variable domain, its missing parts supplied by reference TRBV11-2 and TRBJ2-1, is EAGVAQSPRYKIIEKRQSVAFWCNPISGHATLYWYQQILGQGPKLLIQFQNNGVVDDSQLPKDRFSAERLKGVDSTLKIQPAKLEDSAVYLCASSLLWGGNNEQFFGPGTRLTVL.

This rearrangement joins TRBV24-1 to TRBJ2-3; 8 bases fit TRBD2. V was pared by 8 bases and J by 4 bases, with 16 bases of the junction left unmatched. CDR1 and CDR2 (germline): KGHDR, SFDVKD. The CDR3 totals 17 residues. CDR3 protein: CATTEGKSGSASDTQYF. The CDR3 DNA reads as TGTGCCACCACCGAGGGGAAAAGCGGGAGTGCGTCAGATACGCAGTATTTT.

This chain connects TRBV7-9 to TRBJ2-1, with TRBD1 matching over 7 bases. The germline V gene encodes CDR1 SEHNR and CDR2 FQNEAQ (reference sequence). This CDR3 is built from 16 residues. After removal of 5 bases from V and 1 base from J, the junction contained 8 bases not matched to a gene. CDR3 bases: TGTGCCAGCAGCCTAGGGGGCAGGGGGTCCTACAATGAGCAGTTCTTC. Its protein is CASSLGGRGSYNEQFF. The variable domain in full, completed from reference TRBV7-9 and TRBJ2-1, reads DTGVSQNPRHKITKRGQNVTFRCDPISEHNRLYWYRQTLGQGPEFLTYFQNEAQLEKSRLLSDRFSAERPKGSFSTLEIQRTEQGDSAMYLCASSLGGRGSYNEQFFGPGTRLTVL.

This rearrangement joins TRBV5-5 to TRBJ1-2; 8 bases are a match to TRBD1. This CDR3 comprises 15 residues. CDR1 is SGHKS and CDR2 is YYEKEE in the germline V gene (reference sequence). V dropped 4 bases and J dropped 2; count of bases not matched to a gene: 7. In DNA form, the CDR3 reads TGTGCCAGCAGCCCAAGACAGGGGCGGAACTATGGCTACACCTTC. Translating it yields CASSPRQGRNYGYTF. The full variable domain, completed using reference TRBV5-5 and TRBJ1-2, is DAGVTQSPTHLIKTRGQQVTLRCSPISGHKSVSWYQQVLGQGPQFIFQYYEKEERGRGNFPDRFSARQFPNYSSELNVNALLLGDSALYLCASSPRQGRNYGYTFGSGTRLTVV.

This chain joins TRBV19 and TRBJ2-2; 9 bases are shared with TRBD2. J gave up 4 bases and V 5 bases, and 2 bases lay outside the gene matches. Germline-derived CDR1 and CDR2 are LNHDA and SQIVND (reference sequence). The CDR3 is made up of 14 amino acids. CDR3: CASSAGGATGELFF. CDR3 in DNA: TGTGCCAGTAGTGCGGGGGGGGCCACCGGGGAGCTGTTTTTT.

This sequence joins TRBV7-8 and TRBJ2-3, with D maybe TRBD2 (6 bases). The germline V gene encodes CDR1 SGHVS and CDR2 FQNEAQ. The CDR3 is made up of 15 amino acids. V lost 2 bases and J lost 7, with 16 bases in between. CDR3 sequence reads: CASSLQRGGVNTQYF. As DNA, the CDR3 is TGTGCCAGCAGCTTACAACGGGGAGGTGTTAATACGCAGTATTTT.

This clone was seen once. The J gene is TRBJ2-1, the V gene TRBV30, with 16 nucleotides matching TRBD2. Trimming removed 4 bases from V and 6 bases from J; junction bases left unmatched: 6. The germline V gene has CDR1 GTSNPN and CDR2 SVGIG (reference sequence). CDR3 size: 16 residues. The chain's CDR3 is CAWTPGLAGGRNEQFF. DNA for the CDR3: TGTGCCTGGACCCCGGGACTAGCGGGAGGGCGCAATGAGCAGTTCTTC. The whole variable domain, filled in from reference TRBV30 and TRBJ2-1, reads SQTIHQWPATLVQPVGSPLSLECTVEGTSNPNLYWYRQAAGRGLQLLFYSVGIGQISSEVPQNLSASRPQDRQFILSSKKLLLSDSGFYLCAWTPGLAGGRNEQFFGPGTRLTVL.

In its sample, this clone was seen a few times. The rearrangement uses TRBV10-2 and TRBJ2-7; TRBD2 agrees at 9 bases. Trimming removed 8 bases from V and 6 bases from J; junction bases left unmatched: 11. CDR3 length equals 14 residues. The V gene's germline CDR1 is WSHSY and CDR2 SAAADI. This chain's CDR3 is CASRHLQREAEQYF. The CDR3 DNA reads TGCGCCAGCCGACATTTGCAGCGGGAGGCCGAGCAGTACTTC.

V gene TRBV5-1 combines with J gene TRBJ1-1, with 10 bases lining up with TRBD1. The J segment lost 5 bases and the V segment lost 5 bases, leaving 9 bases of the junction unmatched. Looked up from germline, CDR1 is SGHRS and CDR2 is YFSETQ. The length of the CDR3 is 15 residues. The CDR3 is CASSFTGTGETEAFF. CDR3 DNA: TGCGCCAGCAGTTTTACCGGGACAGGGGAAACTGAAGCTTTCTTT.

The genes are TRBV5-4 and TRBJ2-2; perhaps TRBD1 as D (6 bases). This CDR3 is built from 12 residues. Germline V gene sequence: CDR1 SGHNT, CDR2 YYREEE (reference sequence). V shed 10 bases and J shed 7 bases, with 14 bases lying between them. CDR3 loop: CAGGLKGGELFF. In DNA, the CDR3 is TGTGCCGGGGGCCTGAAGGGCGGGGAGCTGTTTTTT.

This rearrangement joins TRBV7-3 to TRBJ2-3; D unresolved. The V end lost 5 bases, the J end lost 0 bases, and 12 bases lay between the germline ends. The CDR3 sequence is 15 residues long. The germline V gene has CDR1 SGHTA and CDR2 FQGTGA. CDR3 residues: CASSPLPGSTDTQYF. For the CDR3, the DNA is TGTGCCAGCAGCCCGCTTCCGGGTAGCACAGATACGCAGTATTTT.

In its sample, this clone was seen a few times. This chain connects TRBV5-6 to TRBJ1-6; D is unresolved. Trimming stripped 2 bases from V and 7 bases from J, with 7 bases between. The CDR3 spans 13 residues. CDR1 is SGHDT and CDR2 is YYEEEE in the germline V gene. CDR3 protein: CASSFTRNSPLHF. In DNA form, the CDR3 reads TGTGCCAGCAGCTTCACTCGGAATTCACCCCTCCACTTT.

V usage is TRBV19 and J usage is TRBJ2-1; TRBD2 matches at 8 bases. After removal of 5 bases from V and 4 bases from J, the junction contained 10 bases not matched to a gene. The CDR3 is 16 amino acids. Germline CDR1 and CDR2: LNHDA and SQIVND (reference sequence). The CDR3: CASSLSGTSRYNEQFF. The CDR3 DNA reads TGTGCCAGTAGTCTTAGCGGGACCTCGAGGTACAATGAGCAGTTCTTC.

The chain couples TRBV18 to TRBJ2-7, with 8 bases that match TRBD1. Germline V lookup: CDR1 KGHSH, CDR2 LQKENI. V shed 4 bases and J 2 bases; nucleotides not matched to a gene: 4. This CDR3 has 14 residues. CDR3 protein: CASSRTGPTYEQYF. DNA of the CDR3: TGTGCCAGCTCACGGACAGGGCCCACCTACGAGCAGTACTTC.